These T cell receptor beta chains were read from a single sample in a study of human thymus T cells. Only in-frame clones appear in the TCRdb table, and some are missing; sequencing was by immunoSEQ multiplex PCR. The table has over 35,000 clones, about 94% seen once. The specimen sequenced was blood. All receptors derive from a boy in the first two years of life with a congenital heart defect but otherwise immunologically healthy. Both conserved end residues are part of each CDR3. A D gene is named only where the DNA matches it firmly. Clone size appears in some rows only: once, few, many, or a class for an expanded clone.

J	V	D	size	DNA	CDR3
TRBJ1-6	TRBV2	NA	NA	TGTGCCAGCAGTGCGTTTCAGGCGAGCTCCTATAATTCACCCCTCCACTTT	CASSAFQASSYNSPLHF
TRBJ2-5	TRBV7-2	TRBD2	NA	TGTGCCAGCAGCCCCTGGACTAGCGAGGAGACCCAGTACTTC	CASSPWTSEETQYF
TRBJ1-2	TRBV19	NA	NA	TGTGCCAGTAGTATAACGGACGGCCTAAACTATGGCTACACCTTC	CASSITDGLNYGYTF
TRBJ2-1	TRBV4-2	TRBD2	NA	TGTGCCAGCAGCCTCACCCCCGGGACTAGCGGGGGGGGGCAGTTCTTC	CASSLTPGTSGGGQFF
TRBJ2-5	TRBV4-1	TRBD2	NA	TGCGCCAGCAGCCAAAACGGCGGGGGAAGCGAGACCCAGTACTTC	CASSQNGGGSETQYF
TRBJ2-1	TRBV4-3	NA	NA	TGCGCCAGCAGCCAAGTCCGTGCAGTCTACAATGAGCAGTTCTTC	CASSQVRAVYNEQFF
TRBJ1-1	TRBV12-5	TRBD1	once	TGTGCTAGTGGTTTAGGGACAGGGTGGACTGAAGCTTTCTTT	CASGLGTGWTEAFF
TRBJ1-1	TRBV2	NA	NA	TGTGCCAGCAGCCCCGGACACCCTGAAGCTTTCTTT	CASSPGHPEAFF
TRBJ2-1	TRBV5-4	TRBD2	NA	TGTGCCAGCAGCGCCAGCGGGGGGCCCTACAATGAGCAGTTCTTC	CASSASGGPYNEQFF
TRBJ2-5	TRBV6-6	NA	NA	TGTGCCAGCCTCTCGGCCGGGGCAGAGACCCAGTACTTC	CASLSAGAETQYF
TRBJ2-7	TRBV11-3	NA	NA	TGTGCCAGCAGCTTAGCGCCTCCCTACGAGCAGTACTTC	CASSLAPPYEQYF
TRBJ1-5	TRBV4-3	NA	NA	TGCGCCAGCAGCCTCCGGAGGGACCAGCCCCAGCATTTT	CASSLRRDQPQHF
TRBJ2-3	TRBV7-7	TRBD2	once	TGTGCTAGCAGCCAGGGACTAGCGGCTAGCACAGATACGCAGTATTTT	CASSQGLAASTDTQYF
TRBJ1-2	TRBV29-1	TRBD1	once	TGCAGCGTTGTAGGGGACAGGGGAAGCTATGGCTACACCTTC	CSVVGDRGSYGYTF
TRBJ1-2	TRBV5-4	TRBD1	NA	TGTGCCAGCGGAAGACAGGGTGCGCACTATGGCTACACCTTC	CASGRQGAHYGYTF
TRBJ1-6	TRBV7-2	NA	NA	TGTGCCAGCAGCTTAGGGGTTGGGGGCGGATCACCCCTCCACTTT	CASSLGVGGGSPLHF
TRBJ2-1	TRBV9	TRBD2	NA	TGTGCCAGCAGCGGAACTAGCGGGGGACGCTCCTACAATGAGCAGTTCTTC	CASSGTSGGRSYNEQFF
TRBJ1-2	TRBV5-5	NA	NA	TGTGCCAGCAGCTTGTTGCGGGCAGCCTCGATATCGCGCTACACCTTC	CASSLLRAASISRYTF
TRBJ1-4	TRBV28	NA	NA	TGTGCCAGCAGTCCCCCCGGGACGGGCAATGAAAAACTGTTTTTT	CASSPPGTGNEKLFF
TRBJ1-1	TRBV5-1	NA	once	TGCGCCAGCAGCTTGGATCAGGGAATGGTGAACACTGAAGCTTTCTTT	CASSLDQGMVNTEAFF
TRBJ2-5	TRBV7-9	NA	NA	TGTGCCAGCAGCGCCCAGGAGACCCAGTACTTC	CASSAQETQYF
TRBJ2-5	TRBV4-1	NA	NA	TGCGCCAGCAGCCAAGAAGGGGAGGAGACCCAGTACTTC	CASSQEGEETQYF
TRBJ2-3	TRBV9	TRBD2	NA	TGTGCCAGCAGCGTCCGAAGCGGGGGTCTAAGCACAGATACGCAGTATTTT	CASSVRSGGLSTDTQYF
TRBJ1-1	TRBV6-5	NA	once	TGTGCCAGCAGTTACTCGCGGGGAACTGAAGCTTTCTTT	CASSYSRGTEAFF
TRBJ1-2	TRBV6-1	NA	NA	TGTGCCAGCAGTGAAGCGAGTTGGGGGCCCTATGGCTACACCTTC	CASSEASWGPYGYTF
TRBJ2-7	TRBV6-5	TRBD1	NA	TGTGCCAGCAGTTACTCCGGGACAGAACCCTACGAGCAGTACTTC	CASSYSGTEPYEQYF
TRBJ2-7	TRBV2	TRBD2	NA	TGTGCCAGCAGTGATGGCGGGGGGGTCCCCTACGAGCAGTACTTC	CASSDGGGVPYEQYF
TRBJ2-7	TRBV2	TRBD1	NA	TGTGCCAGCAGTGAAGTCGGACAGGGGAGGAACGAGCAGTACTTC	CASSEVGQGRNEQYF
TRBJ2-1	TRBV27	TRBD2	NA	TGTGCCAGCTCTTGGGGCGGGGGGGCCAGGAATGAGCAGTTCTTC	CASSWGGGARNEQFF
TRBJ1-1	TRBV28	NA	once	TGTGCCAGCAGGGCGGGACCGCCGAACACTGAAGCTTTCTTT	CASRAGPPNTEAFF
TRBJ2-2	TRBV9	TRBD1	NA	TGTGCCAGCAGCGTACTGGGACAGACAAACGGGGAGCTGTTTTTT	CASSVLGQTNGELFF
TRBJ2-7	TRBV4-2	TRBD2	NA	TGTGCCAGCAGCCACCTAGCGGGGAGCTCCTACGAGCAGTACTTC	CASSHLAGSSYEQYF
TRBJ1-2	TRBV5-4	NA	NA	TGTGCCAGCAGCGCCTCAGGGGTTCTGAACTATGGCTACACCTTC	CASSASGVLNYGYTF
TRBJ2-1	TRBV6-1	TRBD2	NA	TGTGCCAGCAGTGGACTAGCGGGGGCGGGGCAGTTCTTC	CASSGLAGAGQFF
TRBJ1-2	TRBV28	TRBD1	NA	TGTGCCAGCAGCGACAGGGGGCATGGCTACACCTTC	CASSDRGHGYTF
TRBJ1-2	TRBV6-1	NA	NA	TGTGCCAGCAAGGTACACAGTCTAAGTGACTACACCTTC	CASKVHSLSDYTF
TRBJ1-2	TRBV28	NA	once	TGTGCCAGCAGTCTCAGGGATTACTATGGCTACACCTTC	CASSLRDYYGYTF
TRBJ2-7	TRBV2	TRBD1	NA	TGTGCCAGCAGAGTTCCGGGACAGGGCCTCTACGAGCAGTACTTC	CASRVPGQGLYEQYF
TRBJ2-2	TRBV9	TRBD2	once	TGTGCCAGCAGCGTAGGGGAGCGGGGGGCCACCGGGGAGCTGTTTTTT	CASSVGERGATGELFF
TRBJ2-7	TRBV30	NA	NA	TGTGCCTGGAGTGTACTCTCCTACGAGCAGTACTTC	CAWSVLSYEQYF
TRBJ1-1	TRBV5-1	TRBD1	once	TGCGCCAGCAGCTTGACAGGGGATACTGAAGCTTTCTTT	CASSLTGDTEAFF
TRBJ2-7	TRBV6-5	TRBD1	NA	TGTGCCAGCAGTTACGTCGGGACAGGGTCCTACGAGCAGTACTTC	CASSYVGTGSYEQYF
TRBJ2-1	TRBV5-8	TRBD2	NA	TGTGCCAGCACCCGAGGACTAGCGGACAATGAGCAGTTCTTC	CASTRGLADNEQFF
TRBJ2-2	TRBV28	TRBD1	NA	TGTGCCAGCAGTTTCTTCGACAGGGGCACCGGGGAGCTGTTTTTT	CASSFFDRGTGELFF
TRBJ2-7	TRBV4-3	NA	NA	TGCGCCAGCAGCCAAGAACAGCTCTCCTACGAGCAGTACTTC	CASSQEQLSYEQYF
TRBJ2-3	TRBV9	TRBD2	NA	TGTGCCAGCAGCGACGGACTAGCGGGGACAGATACGCAGTATTTT	CASSDGLAGTDTQYF